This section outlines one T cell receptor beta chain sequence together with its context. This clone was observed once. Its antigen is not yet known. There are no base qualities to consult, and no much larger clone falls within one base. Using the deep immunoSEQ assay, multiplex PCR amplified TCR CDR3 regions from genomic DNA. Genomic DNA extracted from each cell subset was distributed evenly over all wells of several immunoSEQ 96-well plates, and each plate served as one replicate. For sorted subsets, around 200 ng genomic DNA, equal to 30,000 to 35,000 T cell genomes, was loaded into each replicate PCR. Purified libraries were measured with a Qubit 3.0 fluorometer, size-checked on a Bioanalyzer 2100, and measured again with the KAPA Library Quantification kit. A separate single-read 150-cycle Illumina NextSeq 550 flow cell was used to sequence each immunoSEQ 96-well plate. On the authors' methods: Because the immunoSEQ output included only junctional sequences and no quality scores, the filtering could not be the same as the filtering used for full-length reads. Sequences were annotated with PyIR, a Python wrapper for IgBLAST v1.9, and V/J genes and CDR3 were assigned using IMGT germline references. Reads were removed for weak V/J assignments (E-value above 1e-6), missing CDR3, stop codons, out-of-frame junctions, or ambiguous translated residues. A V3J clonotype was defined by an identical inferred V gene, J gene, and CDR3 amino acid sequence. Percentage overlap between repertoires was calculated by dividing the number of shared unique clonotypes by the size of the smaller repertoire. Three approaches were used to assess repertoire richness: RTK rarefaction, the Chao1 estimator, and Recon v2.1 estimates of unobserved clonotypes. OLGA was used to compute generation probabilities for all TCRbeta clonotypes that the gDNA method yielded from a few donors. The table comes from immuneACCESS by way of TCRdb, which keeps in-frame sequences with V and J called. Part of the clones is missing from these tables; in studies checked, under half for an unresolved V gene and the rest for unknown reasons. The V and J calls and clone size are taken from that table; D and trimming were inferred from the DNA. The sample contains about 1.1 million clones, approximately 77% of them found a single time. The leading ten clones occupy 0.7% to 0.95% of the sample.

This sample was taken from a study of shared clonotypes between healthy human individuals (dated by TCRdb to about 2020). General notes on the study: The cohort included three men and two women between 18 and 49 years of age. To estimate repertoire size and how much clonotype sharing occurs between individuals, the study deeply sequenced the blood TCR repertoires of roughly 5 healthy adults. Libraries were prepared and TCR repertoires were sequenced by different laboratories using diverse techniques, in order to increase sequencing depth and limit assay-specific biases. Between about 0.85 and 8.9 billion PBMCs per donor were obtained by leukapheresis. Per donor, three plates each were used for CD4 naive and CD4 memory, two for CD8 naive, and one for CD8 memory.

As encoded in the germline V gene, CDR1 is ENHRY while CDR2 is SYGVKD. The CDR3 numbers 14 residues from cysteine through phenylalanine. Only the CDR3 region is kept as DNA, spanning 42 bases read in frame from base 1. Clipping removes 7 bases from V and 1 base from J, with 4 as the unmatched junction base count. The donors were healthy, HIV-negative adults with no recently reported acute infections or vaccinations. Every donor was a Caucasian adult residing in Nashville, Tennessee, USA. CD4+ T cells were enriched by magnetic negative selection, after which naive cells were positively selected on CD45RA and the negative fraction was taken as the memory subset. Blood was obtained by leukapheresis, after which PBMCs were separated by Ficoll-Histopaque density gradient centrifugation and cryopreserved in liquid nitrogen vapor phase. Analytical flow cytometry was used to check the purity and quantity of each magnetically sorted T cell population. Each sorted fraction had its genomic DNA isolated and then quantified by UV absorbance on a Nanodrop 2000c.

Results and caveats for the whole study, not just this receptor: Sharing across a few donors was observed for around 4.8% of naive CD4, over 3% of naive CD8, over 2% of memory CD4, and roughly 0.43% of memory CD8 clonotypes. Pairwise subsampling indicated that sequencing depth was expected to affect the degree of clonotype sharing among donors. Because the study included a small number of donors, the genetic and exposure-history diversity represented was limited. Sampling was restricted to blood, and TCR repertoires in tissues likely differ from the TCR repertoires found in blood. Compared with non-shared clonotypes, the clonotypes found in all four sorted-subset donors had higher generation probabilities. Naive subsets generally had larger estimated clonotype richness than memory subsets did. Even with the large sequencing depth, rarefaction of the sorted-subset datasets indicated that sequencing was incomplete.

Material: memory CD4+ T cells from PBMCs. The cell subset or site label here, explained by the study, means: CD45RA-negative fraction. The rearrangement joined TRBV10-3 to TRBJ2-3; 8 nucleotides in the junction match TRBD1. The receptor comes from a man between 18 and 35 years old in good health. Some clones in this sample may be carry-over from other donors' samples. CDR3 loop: CAITPGQGTDTQYF. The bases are TGTGCCATCACCCCGGGACAGGGCACAGATACGCAGTATTTT.